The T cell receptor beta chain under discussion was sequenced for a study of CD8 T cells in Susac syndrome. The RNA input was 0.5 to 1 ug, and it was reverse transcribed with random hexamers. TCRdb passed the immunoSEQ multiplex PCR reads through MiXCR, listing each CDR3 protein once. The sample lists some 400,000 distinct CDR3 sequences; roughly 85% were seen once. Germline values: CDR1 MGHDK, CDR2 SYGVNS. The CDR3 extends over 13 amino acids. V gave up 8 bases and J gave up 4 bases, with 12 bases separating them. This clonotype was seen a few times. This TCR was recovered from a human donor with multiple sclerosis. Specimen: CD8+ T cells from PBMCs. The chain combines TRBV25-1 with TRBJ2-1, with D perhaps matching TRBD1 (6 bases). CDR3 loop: CASSQDRYNEQFF. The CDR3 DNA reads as TGTGCCAGCTCCCAGGACAGATACAATGAGCAGTTCTTC.